These T cell receptor beta chains were read from a single sample in a study of blood T cell repertoires in COVID-19. Libraries were prepared by immunoSEQ multiplex PCR; TCRdb keeps only in-frame clonotypes and omits some of them. The sample carries approximately 210,000 clones, approximately 81% recorded once. What was sequenced was peripheral blood. These receptors originate from a woman over 75 with COVID-19, enrolled during active disease. CDR3s leave out the opening cysteine and the closing phenylalanine or tryptophan. Each record gives: V gene, J gene, CDR3 protein.

>TRBV11-2|TRBJ2-1
ASSLDIGTSRVSYNEQF
>TRBV19|TRBJ2-7
ASSYRLRSDAGSYEQY
>TRBV18|TRBJ2-2
ASSRTQLASNTGELF
>TRBV7-6|TRBJ1-5
ASSPGTVSNQPQH
>TRBV3-1/TRBV3-2|TRBJ1-2
ASSPSSPSNYGYT
>TRBV7-3|TRBJ2-6
ASSLTSGVGANVLT
>TRBV7-9|TRBJ1-2
ASSLGFGGSNYGYT
>TRBV15|TRBJ1-5
ATSSIGGEPQH
>TRBV6-6|TRBJ2-2
ATYQLAGRTGELF
>TRBV19|TRBJ1-2
ASNPGQAANYGYT
>TRBV25-1|TRBJ1-6
ASSETTGYNSPLH
>TRBV5-4|TRBJ2-1
ASSVDRPNEQF
>TRBV5-4|TRBJ2-7
ASSPGGRANYEQY
>TRBV28|TRBJ1-2
ASTRTVSYGYT
>TRBV18|TRBJ1-5
ASSPQGDNQPQH
>TRBV7-2|TRBJ2-3
ASSLGGGGTDTQY
>TRBV18|TRBJ1-1
ASSLTELNTEAF
>TRBV2|TRBJ2-1
ASSEASGALRSYNEQF
>TRBV18|TRBJ1-1
ASSPPTGQGGEAF
>TRBV6-1|TRBJ2-7
ASSEIKAGGYEQY
>TRBV5-6|TRBJ2-1
ASSPRWGLAGDNEQF
>TRBV7-3|TRBJ2-2
ASSLLGGANTGELF
>TRBV18|TRBJ2-7
ASSLGGATYEQY
>TRBV7-9|TRBJ2-3
ASSSLAGGTDTQY
>TRBV28|TRBJ1-5
ASALGSNQPQH
>TRBV13|TRBJ2-2
ASSFTGQELF
>TRBV18|TRBJ1-6
ASSQTGVGSDSPLH
>TRBV7-2|TRBJ2-1
ASHGAGRRNEQF
>TRBV4-2|TRBJ2-2
ASTRTGNTGELF
>TRBV12-3/TRBV12-4|TRBJ2-1
ASSGDYNEQF
>TRBV3-1/TRBV3-2|TRBJ1-5
ASSHEQESNQPQH
>TRBV3-1/TRBV3-2|TRBJ1-1
ASSHRGNTEAF
>TRBV6-5|TRBJ1-4
ASNPGQVGEKLF
>TRBV10-2|TRBJ2-5
ASSEPGQGRETQY
>TRBV29-1|TRBJ1-1
SVGRQGTEAF
>TRBV28|TRBJ2-6
ASSWESGANVLT
>TRBV6-5|TRBJ2-3
ASSPGQPSTDTQY
>TRBV4-2|TRBJ2-6
ASSQYWGQGYGANVLT
>TRBV6-5|TRBJ1-5
ASRPLGQANQPQH
>TRBV28|TRBJ2-2
ASSLTGGGGELF
>TRBV20-1|TRBJ1-2
SASERGRTLYGYT
>TRBV6-5|TRBJ2-1
ASSLASGGVDEQF
>TRBV25-1|TRBJ1-2
ASSDQGQENYGYT
>TRBV28|TRBJ1-1
ASSRRGQGHTEAF
>TRBV28|TRBJ1-5
ASSPPNQPQH
>TRBV19|TRBJ1-1
ASIRDKDTFAF
>TRBV29-1|TRBJ2-2
SVRVRGRDTGELF
>TRBV2|TRBJ1-4
ASSPGTGIGEKLF
>TRBV2|TRBJ1-2
ASSDIAAGSYGYT
>TRBV10-2|TRBJ2-5
ASRFTSGAETQY
>TRBV5-1|TRBJ2-7
ASSLGQSTYEQY
>TRBV27|TRBJ1-2
ASSSNSQRRSGGYT
>TRBV12-3/TRBV12-4|TRBJ1-2
ASSLWGVGGYT
>TRBV25-1|TRBJ1-3
ASSEFPTGGNTIY
>TRBV3-1/TRBV3-2|TRBJ1-5
ASSQAGGKNQPQH
>TRBV5-4|TRBJ1-1
ASSYTGGTEAF
>TRBV10-3|TRBJ2-7
AIRATTSTYEQY
>TRBV28|TRBJ1-2
ASSIAPGIAGGYT
>TRBV6-5|TRBJ2-1
ASRLDSNEQF